This passage covers 29 T cell receptor beta chains from one sample sequenced in a study of blood T cell repertoires in COVID-19. Generated by immunoSEQ multiplex PCR, the TCRdb table keeps only in-frame clones and is missing some. Among roughly 340,000 clones, approximately 88% were seen once, and the ten largest hold around 3%. Specimen: peripheral blood. The receptors originated from a woman aged 30 to 39 with COVID-19, enrolled during active disease.

The V call is TRBV27, the J call TRBJ1-2, with D perhaps matching TRBD1 (5 bases). V was trimmed by 5 bases and J by 4 bases, leaving 11 bases between them. CDR1 is MNHEY, CDR2 SMNVEV, per germline (reference sequence). This CDR3 has 13 amino acids. CDR3 coding DNA: TGTGCCAGCAGTGTAGGGGCGGCCTATGGCTACACCTTC. This translates into CASSVGAAYGYTF.

The J gene is TRBJ1-2, the V gene TRBV3-1 (or the pseudogene TRBV3-2), with 11 bases fitting TRBD1. Trimming at V came to 3 bases and at J to 10 bases, leaving 13 bases not matched to a gene. From germline, CDR1 is LGHDT and CDR2 YNNKEL (reference sequence). CDR3 size: 16 residues. The chain's CDR3 is CASSQGDRGGRFSYTF. DNA for the CDR3: TGTGCCAGCAGCCAGGGGGACAGGGGGGGTAGATTCTCCTACACCTTC.

The chain links TRBV7-8 to TRBJ2-1; 11 nucleotides match TRBD2. Germline V gives CDR1 SGHVS, CDR2 FQNEAQ. The trim removed 5 bases at V and 5 bases at J, leaving 5 bases unmatched. The CDR3 consists of 15 residues. In nucleotides, the CDR3 is TGTGCCAGCAGCCTCGGGACTAGCGGTAACAATGAGCAGTTCTTC. Translation gives CASSLGTSGNNEQFF.

The chain uses TRBV11-3 and TRBJ2-3, with D possibly matching TRBD2 (5 bases). The CDR3 has 15 residues. Trimming stripped 4 bases from V and 0 bases from J, with 11 bases between. Germline assignment: CDR1 SGHNT and CDR2 YENEEA. The CDR3, as DNA: TGTGCCAGCAGCTCCCGGGATACTAGCACAGATACGCAGTATTTT. This codes for CASSSRDTSTDTQYF.

Notes on this clone: A read error may produce the germline difference seen at one junction end. This chain connects TRBV6-5 to TRBJ1-2; 7 nucleotides agree with TRBD1. The CDR3 contains 13 residues. CDR1 and CDR2 from the germline V gene are MNHEY and SVGAGI. In nucleotides, the CDR3 is TGTGCCAGCAGCCCGATCAGAGGGGACAGCCGCTCCTTC. This encodes CASSPIRGDSRSF.

The chain carries TRBV7-9 and TRBJ1-2; 7 bases match TRBD1. Germline CDR1 SEHNR, CDR2 FQNEAQ (reference sequence). CDR3 length equals 14 residues. V trimming: 3 bases; J trimming: 4 bases; junction bases outside the gene matches: 5. CDR3 bases: TGTGCCAGCAGCTTGGTAACAGGGGCCTATGGCTACACCTTC. It codes for CASSLVTGAYGYTF.

The chain links TRBV9 to TRBJ2-7; 8 nucleotides align to TRBD1. Unmatched junction bases numbered 12, after V lost 0 bases and J lost 1 base. The CDR3 sequence is 18 residues long. Per the germline V gene, CDR1 is SGDLS and CDR2 is YYNGEE. CDR3 DNA sequence: TGTGCCAGCAGCGTAGGCGACCTTAGGGGACAGGTTTCCTACGAGCAGTACTTC. Encoded protein: CASSVGDLRGQVSYEQYF.

This clone appeared once. The CDR3 protein is CASSPGQGRVETEAFF. The DNA for the CDR3 is TGTGCCAGCAGCCCGGGACAGGGGAGGGTGGAGACTGAAGCTTTCTTT. J is TRBJ1-1 and V is TRBV6-6; TRBD1 matches 10 bases. This CDR3 is 16 amino acids long. V shed 6 bases and J 5 bases; nucleotides not matched to a gene: 12. Germline-derived CDR1 and CDR2 are MNHNY and SVGAGI (reference sequence).

The chain is built from TRBV10-3 and TRBJ2-3, with 8 bases identical to TRBD1. The trim removed 10 bases at V and 4 bases at J, leaving 4 bases unmatched. The CDR3 is 12 amino acids. The germline CDR1 and CDR2 sequences are ENHRY and SYGVKD. The CDR3 sequence is CASQQGADTQYF. The CDR3 bases are TGTGCCAGCCAACAGGGGGCAGATACGCAGTATTTT.

With respect to this clone: In the same sample, other DNA sequences code for this CDR3. The rearrangement joins TRBV15 to TRBJ1-5, with 7 bases lining up with TRBD1. Trimming at V came to 0 bases and at J to 3 bases, leaving 2 bases not matched to a gene. CDR1 is LNHNV, CDR2 YYDKDF, per germline (reference sequence). This CDR3 spans 15 amino acids. As DNA, the CDR3 is TGTGCCACCAGCAGAGACGGACAGGTCAATCAGCCCCAGCATTTT. Amino acid sequence: CATSRDGQVNQPQHF.

This clone has just a few counts. The CDR3 reads CASLAGGPPSREQYV. In nucleotides, the CDR3 is TGTGCCAGCTTAGCGGGAGGGCCTCCGTCGCGAGAGCAGTACGTC. This chain connects TRBV6-4 to TRBJ2-7, with TRBD2 identical over 11 bases. The V segment lost 8 bases and the J segment 7 bases; nucleotides outside the gene matches: 13. CDR1 is MRHNA, CDR2 SNTAGT, per germline. CDR3 length: 15 residues.

The chain has TRBV7-9 and TRBJ2-3; 16 bases are a match to TRBD2. V lost 5 bases to trimming and J lost 3 bases; unmatched junction nucleotides: 2. The CDR3 contains 16 residues. The germline gives CDR1 SEHNR, CDR2 FQNEAQ (reference sequence). CDR3 sequence: CASSLGLAGGTDTQYF. CDR3 sequence (DNA): TGTGCCAGCAGCCTGGGACTAGCGGGGGGGACAGATACGCAGTATTTT.

The V and J genes are TRBV7-2 and TRBJ2-2; 7 positions match TRBD2. The V segment lost 1 base and the J segment 5 bases; nucleotides outside the gene matches: 10. The CDR3 runs 17 residues. Per germline, CDR1 SGHTA and CDR2 FQGNSA. The CDR3 DNA sequence: TGTGCCAGCAGCTTAGTCCTTACTAGCGTAAATACCGGGGAGCTGTTTTTT. As protein: CASSLVLTSVNTGELFF.

J is TRBJ2-2 and V is TRBV10-1; 9 bases align to TRBD1. The V gene's germline CDR1 is WNHNN and CDR2 SYGVQD (reference sequence). The length of the CDR3 is 14 residues. Losses at the gene ends were 10 bases for V and 5 bases for J; bases not matched to a gene: 8. CDR3 in amino acids: CATSRDRETGELFF. The CDR3 bases are TGCGCCACCAGCAGGGACAGGGAAACCGGGGAGCTGTTTTTT.

The chain is built from TRBV27 and TRBJ2-7; 11 bases agree with TRBD1. The CDR3 loop spans 15 amino acids. With V trimmed by 1 base and J by 4 bases, 3 bases remained unmatched. Germline loops: CDR1 MNHEY, CDR2 SMNVEV (reference sequence). The CDR3 sequence: CASSLLGTGGYEQYF. Here the CDR3 DNA reads TGTGCCAGCAGTTTATTGGGGACAGGGGGGTACGAGCAGTACTTC.

The chain combines TRBV3-1 (or the pseudogene TRBV3-2) with TRBJ2-7; 10 bases match TRBD1. This CDR3 spans 15 amino acids. Germline CDR1 LGHDT, CDR2 YNNKEL (reference sequence). The junction had 7 bases not matched to a gene; V was cut back by 4 bases and J by 4 bases. The CDR3 loop is CASSPRDRGVYEQYF. CDR3 in DNA: TGTGCCAGCAGCCCCCGGGACAGGGGCGTGTACGAGCAGTACTTC.

This chain links TRBV12-3 or TRBV12-4 with TRBJ2-5; D remains ambiguous. The CDR3 covers 11 residues. The ends were cut back, 3 bases at V and 9 bases at J, with 8 bases in the middle. In nucleotides, the CDR3 is TGTGCCAGCAGTTTCGGTGAATCCCAGTACTTC. Its protein product is CASSFGESQYF.

The chain carries TRBV5-6 and TRBJ1-3, with a tentative D call TRBD1 (5 bases). CDR1 is SGHDT, CDR2 YYEEEE, per germline. V was pared by 6 bases and J by 0 bases, with 22 bases between. The CDR3 is 18 amino acids. The CDR3 DNA reads as TGTGCCAGCAACACCCGGGGGTGGAGGCCTAGCTCTGGAAACACCATATATTTT. This gives the protein CASNTRGWRPSSGNTIYF.

This clone came up a few times. The gene calls are TRBV7-9 and TRBJ1-3; D might be TRBD1 (5 bases). The germline gives CDR1 SEHNR, CDR2 FQNEAQ (reference sequence). Trimming left V 7 bases short and J 2 bases short, with 15 bases between. CDR3 length: 15 amino acids. This chain's CDR3 is CASNPRAAAGNTIYF. The CDR3, as DNA: TGTGCCAGCAACCCCAGGGCAGCAGCTGGAAACACCATATATTTT.

This clone was seen once. The gene calls are TRBV2 and TRBJ1-6; no clear D. CDR1 SNHLY and CDR2 FYNNEI come from the germline V gene. Between the trimmed V and J ends, which lost 4 bases and 1 base, there was a span of 14 bases. This CDR3 has 17 residues. The CDR3 reads CASSVFWQFSYNSPLHF. CDR3 DNA sequence: TGTGCCAGCAGTGTATTTTGGCAGTTTTCCTATAATTCACCCCTCCACTTT.

The J gene is TRBJ2-5, the V gene TRBV5-1; unclear D gene. With 0 bases removed from V and 5 bases from J, the gap between germline ends came to 17 bases. Germline CDR1 SGHRS, CDR2 YFSETQ. This CDR3 comprises 16 residues. The CDR3 bases are TGCGCCAGCAGCTTGGTTACAGCCGGTATGGTGGAGACCCAGTACTTC. Protein sequence: CASSLVTAGMVETQYF.

This clone has a handful of counts. This sequence joins TRBV5-4 and TRBJ2-7; 11 bases align to TRBD2. Per the germline V gene, CDR1 is SGHNT and CDR2 is YYREEE (reference sequence). The CDR3 sequence is 16 residues long. V lost 4 bases and J lost 4; bases outside the gene matches: 10. The CDR3: CASSQTPGLAAYEQYV. CDR3 nucleotides: TGTGCCAGCAGCCAGACACCGGGACTAGCGGCTTACGAGCAGTACGTC.

The V gene is TRBV7-9, the J gene TRBJ2-3, with a weak D call TRBD2 (6 bases). The ends were cut back, 5 bases at V and 0 bases at J, with 18 bases in the middle. The CDR3 has 17 residues. In germline, CDR1 is SEHNR, CDR2 FQNEAQ (reference sequence). Written as DNA, the CDR3 is TGTGCCAGCAGCCTGCCCCCCCCTAGCGTGAGCACAGATACGCAGTATTTT. It encodes CASSLPPPSVSTDTQYF.

This chain links TRBV5-1 with TRBJ1-1, with 8 bases aligning to TRBD1. The CDR3 has 13 residues. V lost 4 bases, J lost 6 bases, and 5 bases stayed unmatched. CDR1 SGHRS and CDR2 YFSETQ come from the germline V gene. The CDR3 sequence is CASSAQGAPEAFF. In DNA form, the CDR3 reads TGCGCCAGCAGCGCGCAGGGGGCCCCTGAAGCTTTCTTT.

The chain links TRBV7-9 to TRBJ2-1; tentatively, D is TRBD2 (5 bases). The germline V gene has CDR1 SEHNR and CDR2 FQNEAQ (reference sequence). The CDR3 runs 19 residues. V dropped 1 base and J dropped 5 bases, with 24 bases sitting between them. The CDR3 DNA reads TGTGCCAGCAGCTTAGAACTCTACGAGGGAAACTCCGGGGACAATGAGCAGTTCTTC. This gives the protein CASSLELYEGNSGDNEQFF. Together with reference TRBV7-9 and TRBJ2-1, the CDR3 gives the full variable domain: DTGVSQNPRHKITKRGQNVTFRCDPISEHNRLYWYRQTLGQGPEFLTYFQNEAQLEKSRLLSDRFSAERPKGSFSTLEIQRTEQGDSAMYLCASSLELYEGNSGDNEQFFGPGTRLTVL.

The chain has TRBV12-5 and TRBJ2-2; D is unclear. The CDR3 has 16 residues. The germline V gene has CDR1 LGHNT and CDR2 FRNRAP. Deletions cut 5 bases from V and 5 bases from J, with 18 bases between. Here the CDR3 DNA reads TGTGCTAGTGGTCCCAGCGTACTTGACGTTACCGGGGAGCTGTTTTTT. This translates into CASGPSVLDVTGELFF. Drawing the rest from reference TRBV12-5 and TRBJ2-2, the complete variable domain is DARVTQTPRHKVTEMGQEVTMRCQPILGHNTVFWYRQTMMQGLELLAYFRNRAPLDDSGMPKDRFSAEMPDATLATLKIQPSEPRDSAVYFCASGPSVLDVTGELFFGEGSRLTVL.

The chain links TRBV27 to TRBJ1-2; maybe TRBD1 (6 bases). CDR1 and CDR2 from the germline V gene are MNHEY and SMNVEV (reference sequence). This CDR3 has 15 amino acids. With 8 bases removed from V and 3 bases from J, the gap between germline ends came to 19 bases. CDR3 coding DNA: TGTGCCAGCCGCTCCCGCGACAGGTGGGACTATGGCTACACCTTC. Protein: CASRSRDRWDYGYTF.

The chain joins TRBV19 to TRBJ2-2; unclear D gene. Trimming stripped 9 bases from V and 5 bases from J, with 13 bases between. Germline assignment: CDR1 LNHDA and CDR2 SQIVND (reference sequence). This CDR3 contains 13 residues. CDR3 sequence reads: CASSDTGTGELFF. The DNA for the CDR3 is TGTGCCAGCTCGGATACGGGTACCGGGGAGCTGTTTTTT.

The chain has TRBV18 and TRBJ2-5, with 7 bases lining up with TRBD1. The CDR3 extends over 15 amino acids. Germline loops: CDR1 KGHSH, CDR2 LQKENI. V was clipped by 3 bases and J by 1 base; unmatched bases: 5. The CDR3: CASSPADRAQETQYF. CDR3 DNA sequence: TGTGCCAGCTCACCGGCAGACAGGGCCCAAGAGACCCAGTACTTC. Full variable domain (rest looked up from reference TRBV18 and TRBJ2-5): NAGVMQNPRHLVRRRGQEARLRCSPMKGHSHVYWYRQLPEEGLKFMVYLQKENIIDESGMPKERFSAEFPKEGPSILRIQQVVRGDSAAYFCASSPADRAQETQYFGPGTRLLVL.